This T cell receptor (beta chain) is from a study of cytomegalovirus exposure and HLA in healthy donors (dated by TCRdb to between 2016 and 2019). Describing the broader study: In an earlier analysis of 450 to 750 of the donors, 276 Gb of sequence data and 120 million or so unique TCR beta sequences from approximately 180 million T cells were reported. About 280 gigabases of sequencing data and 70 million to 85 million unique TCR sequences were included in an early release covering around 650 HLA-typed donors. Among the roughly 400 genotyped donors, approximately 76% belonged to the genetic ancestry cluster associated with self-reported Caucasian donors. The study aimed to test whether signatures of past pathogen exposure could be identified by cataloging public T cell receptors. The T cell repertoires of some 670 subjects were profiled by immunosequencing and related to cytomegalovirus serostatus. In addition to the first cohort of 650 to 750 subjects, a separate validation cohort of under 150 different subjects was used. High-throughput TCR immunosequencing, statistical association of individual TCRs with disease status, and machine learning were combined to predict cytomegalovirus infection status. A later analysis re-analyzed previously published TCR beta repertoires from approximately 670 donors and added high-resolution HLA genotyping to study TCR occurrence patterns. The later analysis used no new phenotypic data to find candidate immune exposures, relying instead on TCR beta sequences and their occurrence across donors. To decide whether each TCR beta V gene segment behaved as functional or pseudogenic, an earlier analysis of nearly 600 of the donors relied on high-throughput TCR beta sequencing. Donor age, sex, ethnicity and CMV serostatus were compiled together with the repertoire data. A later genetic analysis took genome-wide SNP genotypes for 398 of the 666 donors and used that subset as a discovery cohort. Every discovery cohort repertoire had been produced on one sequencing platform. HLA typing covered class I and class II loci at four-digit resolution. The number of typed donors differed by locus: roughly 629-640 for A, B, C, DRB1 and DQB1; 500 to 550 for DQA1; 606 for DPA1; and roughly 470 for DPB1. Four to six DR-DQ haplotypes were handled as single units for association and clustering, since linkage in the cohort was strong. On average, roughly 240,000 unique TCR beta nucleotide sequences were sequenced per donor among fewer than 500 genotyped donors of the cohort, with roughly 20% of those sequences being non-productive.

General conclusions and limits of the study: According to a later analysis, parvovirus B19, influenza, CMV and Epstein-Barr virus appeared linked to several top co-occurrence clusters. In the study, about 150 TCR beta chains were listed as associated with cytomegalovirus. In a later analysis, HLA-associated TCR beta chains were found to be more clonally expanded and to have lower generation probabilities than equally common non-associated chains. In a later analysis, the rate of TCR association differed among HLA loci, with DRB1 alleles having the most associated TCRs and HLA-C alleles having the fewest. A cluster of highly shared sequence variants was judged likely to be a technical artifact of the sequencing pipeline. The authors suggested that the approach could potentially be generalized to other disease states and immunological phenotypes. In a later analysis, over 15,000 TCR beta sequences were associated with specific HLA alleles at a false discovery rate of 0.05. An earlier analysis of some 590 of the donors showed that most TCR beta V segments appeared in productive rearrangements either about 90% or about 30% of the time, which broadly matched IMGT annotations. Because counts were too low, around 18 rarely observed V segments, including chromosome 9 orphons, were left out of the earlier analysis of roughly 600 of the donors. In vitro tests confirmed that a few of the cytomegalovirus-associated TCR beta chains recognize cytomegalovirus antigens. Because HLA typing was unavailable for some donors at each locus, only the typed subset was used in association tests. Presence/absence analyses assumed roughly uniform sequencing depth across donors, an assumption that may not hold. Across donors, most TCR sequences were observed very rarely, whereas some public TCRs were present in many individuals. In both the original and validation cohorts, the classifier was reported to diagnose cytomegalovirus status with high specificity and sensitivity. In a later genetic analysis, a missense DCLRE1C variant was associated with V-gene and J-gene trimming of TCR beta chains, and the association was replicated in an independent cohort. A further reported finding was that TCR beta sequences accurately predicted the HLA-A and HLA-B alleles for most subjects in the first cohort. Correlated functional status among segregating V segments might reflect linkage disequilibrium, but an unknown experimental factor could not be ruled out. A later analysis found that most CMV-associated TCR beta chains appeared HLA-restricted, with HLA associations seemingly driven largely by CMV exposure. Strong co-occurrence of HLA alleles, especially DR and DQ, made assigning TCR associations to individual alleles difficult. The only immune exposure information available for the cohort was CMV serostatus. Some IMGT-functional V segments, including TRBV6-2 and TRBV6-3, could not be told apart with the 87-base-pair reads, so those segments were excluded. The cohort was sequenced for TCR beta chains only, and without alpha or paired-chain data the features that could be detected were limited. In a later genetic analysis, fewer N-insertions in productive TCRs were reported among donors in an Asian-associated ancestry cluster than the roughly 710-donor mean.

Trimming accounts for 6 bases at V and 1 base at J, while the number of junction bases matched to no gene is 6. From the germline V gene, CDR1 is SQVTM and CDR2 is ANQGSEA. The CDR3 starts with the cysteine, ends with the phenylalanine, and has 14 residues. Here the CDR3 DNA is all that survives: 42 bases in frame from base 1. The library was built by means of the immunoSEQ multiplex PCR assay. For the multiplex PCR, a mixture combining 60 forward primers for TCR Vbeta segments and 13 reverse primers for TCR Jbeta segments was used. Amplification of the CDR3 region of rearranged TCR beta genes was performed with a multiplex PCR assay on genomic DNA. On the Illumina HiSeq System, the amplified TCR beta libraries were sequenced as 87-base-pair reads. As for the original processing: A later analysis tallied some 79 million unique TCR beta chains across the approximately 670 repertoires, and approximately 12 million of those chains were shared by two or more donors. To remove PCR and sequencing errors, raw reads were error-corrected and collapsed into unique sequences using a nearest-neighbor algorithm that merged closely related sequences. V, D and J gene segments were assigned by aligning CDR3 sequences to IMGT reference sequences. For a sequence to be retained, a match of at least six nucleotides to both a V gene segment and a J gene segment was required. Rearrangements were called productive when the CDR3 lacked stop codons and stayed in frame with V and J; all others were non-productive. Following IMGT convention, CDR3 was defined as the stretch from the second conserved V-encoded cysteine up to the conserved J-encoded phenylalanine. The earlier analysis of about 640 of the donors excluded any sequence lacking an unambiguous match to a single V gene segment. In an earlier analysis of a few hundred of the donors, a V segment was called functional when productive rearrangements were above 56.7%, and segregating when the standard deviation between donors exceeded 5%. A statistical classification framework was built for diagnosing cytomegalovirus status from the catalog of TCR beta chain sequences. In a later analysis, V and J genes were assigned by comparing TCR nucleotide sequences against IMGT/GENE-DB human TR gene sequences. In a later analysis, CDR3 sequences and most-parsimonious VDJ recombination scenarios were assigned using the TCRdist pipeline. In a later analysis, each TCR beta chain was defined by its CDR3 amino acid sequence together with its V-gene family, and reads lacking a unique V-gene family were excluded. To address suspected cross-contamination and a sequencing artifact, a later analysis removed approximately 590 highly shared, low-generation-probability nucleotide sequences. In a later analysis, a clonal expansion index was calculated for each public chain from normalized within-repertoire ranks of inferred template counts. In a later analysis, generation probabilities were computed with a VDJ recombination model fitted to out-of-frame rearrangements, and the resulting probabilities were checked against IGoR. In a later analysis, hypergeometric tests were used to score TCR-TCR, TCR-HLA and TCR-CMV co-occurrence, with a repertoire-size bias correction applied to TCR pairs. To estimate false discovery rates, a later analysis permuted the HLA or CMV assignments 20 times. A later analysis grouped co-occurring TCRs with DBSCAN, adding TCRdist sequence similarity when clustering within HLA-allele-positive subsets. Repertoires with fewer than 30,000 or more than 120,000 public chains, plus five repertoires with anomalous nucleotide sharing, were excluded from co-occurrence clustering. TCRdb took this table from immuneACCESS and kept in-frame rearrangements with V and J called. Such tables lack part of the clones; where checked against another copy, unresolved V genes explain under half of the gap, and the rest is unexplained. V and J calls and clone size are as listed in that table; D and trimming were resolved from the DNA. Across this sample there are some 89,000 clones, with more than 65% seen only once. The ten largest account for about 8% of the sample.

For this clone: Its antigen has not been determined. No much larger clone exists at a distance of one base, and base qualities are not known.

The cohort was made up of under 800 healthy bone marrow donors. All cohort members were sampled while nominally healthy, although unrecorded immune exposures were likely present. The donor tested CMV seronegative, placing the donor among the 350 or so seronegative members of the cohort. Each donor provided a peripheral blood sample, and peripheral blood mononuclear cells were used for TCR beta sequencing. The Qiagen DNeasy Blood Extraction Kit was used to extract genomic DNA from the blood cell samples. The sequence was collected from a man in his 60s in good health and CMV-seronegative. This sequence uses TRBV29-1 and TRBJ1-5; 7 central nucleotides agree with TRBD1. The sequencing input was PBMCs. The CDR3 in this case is CSVRQGGSNQPQHF. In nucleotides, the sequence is TGCAGCGTGAGACAGGGTGGAAGCAATCAGCCCCAGCATTTT.